These 12 T cell receptor beta chains were all obtained from the same sample, sequenced in a study of blood T cell repertoires in COVID-19. Repertoires were generated with immunoSEQ multiplex PCR, while TCRdb's copy carries only in-frame clones and drops some. The table lists about 360,000 clones, around 87% of them singletons. Sequencing input: peripheral blood. Every receptor here comes from a human donor in a cohort sampled during active COVID-19.

This clone was recorded only once. The chain carries TRBV10-3 and TRBJ2-2; 9 bases line up with TRBD1. In germline, CDR1 is ENHRY, CDR2 SYGVKD. The V and J ends lost 5 bases and 0 bases, in that order; junction bases with no gene match: 7. This CDR3 has 17 amino acids. The CDR3 DNA reads as TGTGCCATCAGTTCAACCGGGACAGGGCCGAACACCGGGGAGCTGTTTTTT. Amino acid sequence: CAISSTGTGPNTGELFF.

V and J are TRBV19 and TRBJ2-3; 9 nucleotides agree with TRBD1. This CDR3 spans 15 amino acids. The J segment lost 5 bases and the V segment lost 6 bases, leaving 9 bases of the junction unmatched. The V gene's germline CDR1 is LNHDA and CDR2 SQIVND (reference sequence). This chain's CDR3 is CASRSRDRDGDTQYF. Here the CDR3 DNA reads TGTGCCAGTAGGAGTCGGGACAGGGATGGAGATACGCAGTATTTT.

V and J are TRBV6-1 and TRBJ1-2, with 7 bases aligning to TRBD1. V lost 3 bases, J lost 7 bases, and 8 bases stayed unmatched. Germline CDR1 MNHNS, CDR2 SASEGT. This CDR3 is built from 14 residues. The DNA for the CDR3 is TGTGCCAGCAGTGATTCCACAGGGGTATTTGGCTACACCTTC. Protein product: CASSDSTGVFGYTF.

The chain employs TRBV10-2 and TRBJ1-1; D might be TRBD1 (6 bases). V dropped 4 bases and J dropped 3 bases, with 9 bases sitting between them. The CDR3 loop spans 13 amino acids. Germline V gene sequence: CDR1 WSHSY, CDR2 SAAADI. The CDR3, as DNA: TGCGCCAGCAGTGGGACAGACGACACTGAAGCTTTCTTT. It translates to CASSGTDDTEAFF.

CDR3 protein: CASSGLAGGNEQFF. The CDR3, as DNA: TGTGCCAGCAGTGGACTAGCGGGAGGGAATGAGCAGTTCTTC. The chain has TRBV6-4 and TRBJ2-1; 14 nucleotides match TRBD2. The CDR3 extends over 14 amino acids. V was clipped by 4 bases and J by 7 bases; unmatched bases: 0. Germline loops: CDR1 MRHNA, CDR2 SNTAGT.

The V call is TRBV28, the J call TRBJ1-1, with 10 positions matching TRBD1. CDR1 is MDHEN and CDR2 is SYDVKM in the germline V gene. V shed 5 bases and J 5 bases; nucleotides not matched to a gene: 5. The CDR3 contains 14 residues. CDR3 amino acids: CASSVGQGYTEAFF. The CDR3 coding sequence is TGTGCCAGCAGTGTGGGACAGGGGTATACTGAAGCTTTCTTT.

In its sample, this clone was seen a few times. The chain links TRBV9 to TRBJ2-2; D perhaps matches TRBD1 (6 bases). In germline, CDR1 is SGDLS, CDR2 YYNGEE. The CDR3 contains 16 residues. Trimming removed 0 bases from V and 1 base from J, with 10 bases in between. The CDR3 coding sequence is TGTGCCAGCAGCGTAGACAGGGTCGAGAACACCGGGGAGCTGTTTTTT. This encodes CASSVDRVENTGELFF.

The rearrangement links TRBV5-1 to TRBJ1-6; 9 bases match TRBD1. CDR3 size: 17 residues. CDR1 is SGHRS and CDR2 is YFSETQ in the germline V gene. V shed 0 bases and J 9 bases; nucleotides not matched to a gene: 10. CDR3: CASSLGAGTGTGSPLHF. CDR3 nucleotides: TGCGCCAGCAGCTTGGGGGCCGGGACAGGGACTGGTTCACCCCTCCACTTT.

This chain uses TRBV9 with TRBJ2-3; D is possibly TRBD2 (6 bases). Trimming removed 0 bases at V and 6 bases at J, with 17 bases between. The germline gives CDR1 SGDLS, CDR2 YYNGEE. The length of the CDR3 is 16 residues. DNA of the CDR3: TGTGCCAGCAGCGTAGCGGCTAGCGAGAGGTTGGATACGCAGTATTTT. Residues: CASSVAASERLDTQYF.

Note on this clone: This sample also contains other DNA sequences that code for the same CDR3. This chain joins TRBV11-2 and TRBJ2-5; TRBD1 matches 7 bases. Germline V gives CDR1 SGHAT, CDR2 FQNNGV. CDR3 length: 13 amino acids. J was trimmed by 4 bases and V by 1 base; bases with no gene match: 0. The CDR3 protein is CASSLGQGETQYF. Here the CDR3 DNA reads TGTGCCAGCAGCTTAGGACAGGGAGAGACCCAGTACTTC.

V is TRBV27 and J is TRBJ2-7; a weak D match, TRBD2 (6 bases). V dropped 6 bases and J dropped 3 bases, with 15 bases sitting between them. This CDR3 spans 14 amino acids. Germline CDR1 is MNHEY and CDR2 is SMNVEV (reference sequence). This chain's CDR3 is CASSRGVADYEQYF. CDR3 in DNA: TGTGCCAGCAGCCGCGGGGTGGCGGACTACGAGCAGTACTTC.

The rearrangement links TRBV6-5 to TRBJ2-1; 7 positions match TRBD1. The CDR3 consists of 14 residues. With 6 bases clipped from V and 7 bases from J, the junction kept 9 bases outside the gene matches. The germline V gene encodes CDR1 MNHEY and CDR2 SVGAGI. CDR3 protein: CASSKAGGWNEQFF. CDR3 nucleotide sequence: TGTGCCAGCAGCAAGGCAGGGGGATGGAATGAGCAGTTCTTC.